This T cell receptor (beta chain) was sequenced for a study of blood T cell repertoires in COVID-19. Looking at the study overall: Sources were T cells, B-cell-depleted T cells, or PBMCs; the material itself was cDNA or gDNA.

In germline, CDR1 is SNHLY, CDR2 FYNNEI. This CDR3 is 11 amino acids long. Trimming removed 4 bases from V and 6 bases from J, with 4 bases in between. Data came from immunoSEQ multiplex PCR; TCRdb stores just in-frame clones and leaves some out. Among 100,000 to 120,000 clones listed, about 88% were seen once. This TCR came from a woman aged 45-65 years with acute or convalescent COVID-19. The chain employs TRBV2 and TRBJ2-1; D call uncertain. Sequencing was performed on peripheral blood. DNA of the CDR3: TGTGCCAGCAGTGTCCTCAATGAGCAGTTCTTC. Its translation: CASSVLNEQFF.